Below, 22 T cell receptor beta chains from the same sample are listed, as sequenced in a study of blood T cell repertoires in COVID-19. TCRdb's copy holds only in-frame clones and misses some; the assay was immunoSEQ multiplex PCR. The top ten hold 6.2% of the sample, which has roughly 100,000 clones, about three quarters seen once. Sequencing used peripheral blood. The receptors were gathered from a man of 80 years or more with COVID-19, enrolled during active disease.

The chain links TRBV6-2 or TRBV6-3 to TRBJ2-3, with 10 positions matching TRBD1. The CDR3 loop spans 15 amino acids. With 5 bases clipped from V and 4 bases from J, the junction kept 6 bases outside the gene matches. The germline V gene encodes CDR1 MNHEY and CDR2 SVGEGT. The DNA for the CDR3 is TGTGCCAGCAGTCGACCGACAGGGGGCGCAGATACGCAGTATTTT. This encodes CASSRPTGGADTQYF.

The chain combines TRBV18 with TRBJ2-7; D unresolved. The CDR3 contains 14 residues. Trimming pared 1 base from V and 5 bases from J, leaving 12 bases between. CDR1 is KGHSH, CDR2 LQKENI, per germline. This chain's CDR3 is CASSPRVVADEQYF. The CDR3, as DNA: TGTGCCAGCTCACCACGCGTAGTCGCCGACGAGCAGTACTTC.

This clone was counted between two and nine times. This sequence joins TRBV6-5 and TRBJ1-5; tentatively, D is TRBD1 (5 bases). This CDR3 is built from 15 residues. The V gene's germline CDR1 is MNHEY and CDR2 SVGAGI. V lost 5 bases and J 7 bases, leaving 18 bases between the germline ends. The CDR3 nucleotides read TGTGCCAGCAGTCCCCCTGGAGGGGTGTACCAGCCCCAGCATTTT. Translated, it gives CASSPPGGVYQPQHF.

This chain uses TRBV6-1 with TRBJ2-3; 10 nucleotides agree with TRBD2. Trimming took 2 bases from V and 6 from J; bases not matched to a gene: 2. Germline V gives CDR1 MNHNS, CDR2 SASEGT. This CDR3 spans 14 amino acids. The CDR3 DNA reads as TGTGCCAGCAGTGAACTAGCGGGAGTTGATACGCAGTATTTT. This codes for CASSELAGVDTQYF.

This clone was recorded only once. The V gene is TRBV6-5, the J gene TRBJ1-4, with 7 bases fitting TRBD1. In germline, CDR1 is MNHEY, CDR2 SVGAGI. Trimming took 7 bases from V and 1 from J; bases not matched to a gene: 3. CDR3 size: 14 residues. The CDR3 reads CASTNRGTNEKLFF. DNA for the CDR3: TGTGCCAGCACTAACAGGGGAACTAATGAAAAACTGTTTTTT.

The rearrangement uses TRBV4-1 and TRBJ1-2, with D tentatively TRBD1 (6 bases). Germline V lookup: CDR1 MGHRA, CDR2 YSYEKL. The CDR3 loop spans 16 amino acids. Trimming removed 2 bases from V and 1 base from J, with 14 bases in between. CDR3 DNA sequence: TGCGCCAGCAGCCAATCCGGGACATTAAGTAACTATGGCTACACCTTC. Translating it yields CASSQSGTLSNYGYTF.

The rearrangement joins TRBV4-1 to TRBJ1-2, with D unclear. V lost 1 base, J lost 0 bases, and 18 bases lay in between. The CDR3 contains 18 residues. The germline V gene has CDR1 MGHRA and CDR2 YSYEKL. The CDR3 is CASSQAVPTGITNYGYTF. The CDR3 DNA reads TGCGCCAGCAGCCAAGCAGTCCCGACGGGGATTACTAACTATGGCTACACCTTC.

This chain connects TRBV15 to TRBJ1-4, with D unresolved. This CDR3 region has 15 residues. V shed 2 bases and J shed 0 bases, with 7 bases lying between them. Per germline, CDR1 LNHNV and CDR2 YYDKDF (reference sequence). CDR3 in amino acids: CATSRQISTNEKLFF. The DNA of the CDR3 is TGTGCCACCAGCAGACAGATCTCAACTAATGAAAAACTGTTTTTT.

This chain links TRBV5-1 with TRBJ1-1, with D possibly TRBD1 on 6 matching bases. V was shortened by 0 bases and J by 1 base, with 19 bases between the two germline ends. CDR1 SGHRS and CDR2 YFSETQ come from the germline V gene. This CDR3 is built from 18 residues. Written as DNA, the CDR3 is TGCGCCAGCAGCTTGGACGTATGGGGGGGCCCTCGGAACACTGAAGCTTTCTTT. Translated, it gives CASSLDVWGGPRNTEAFF.

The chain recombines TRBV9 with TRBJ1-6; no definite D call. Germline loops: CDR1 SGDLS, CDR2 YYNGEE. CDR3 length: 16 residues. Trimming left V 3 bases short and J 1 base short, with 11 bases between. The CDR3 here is CASSDSRGSYNSPLHF. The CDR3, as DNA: TGTGCCAGCAGCGATTCTCGGGGATCCTATAATTCACCCCTCCACTTT.

The CDR3 bases are TGTGCCAGCAGCTTAGTGTCAGGGGCCAACTATGGCTACACCTTC. Its translation is CASSLVSGANYGYTF. The chain combines TRBV7-2 with TRBJ1-2; perhaps TRBD1 as D (6 bases). The CDR3 runs to 15 residues. Germline V lookup: CDR1 SGHTA, CDR2 FQGNSA. Trimming stripped 1 base from V and 2 bases from J, with 11 bases between.

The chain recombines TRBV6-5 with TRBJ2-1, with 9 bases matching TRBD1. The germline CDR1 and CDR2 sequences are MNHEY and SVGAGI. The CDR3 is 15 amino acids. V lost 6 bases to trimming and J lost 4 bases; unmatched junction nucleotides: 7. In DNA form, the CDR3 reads TGTGCCAGCAGGACGACAGGGGGGGGTTACAATGAGCAGTTCTTC. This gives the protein CASRTTGGGYNEQFF.

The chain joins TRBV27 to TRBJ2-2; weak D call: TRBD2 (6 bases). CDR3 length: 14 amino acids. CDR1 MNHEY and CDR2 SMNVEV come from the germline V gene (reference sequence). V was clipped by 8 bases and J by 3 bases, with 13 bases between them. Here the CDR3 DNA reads TGTGCCAGCCGGGACTCTTGGGACACCGGGGAGCTGTTTTTT. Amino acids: CASRDSWDTGELFF.

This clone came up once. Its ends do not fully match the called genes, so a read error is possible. In DNA, the CDR3 is TGTGCCACGAGCAGCGGGAGGGCCGGGCAGTACTTC. This sequence encodes CATSSGRAGQYF. This chain links TRBV15 with TRBJ2-7; TRBD2 matches 10 bases. This CDR3 is built from 12 residues. In germline, CDR1 is LNHNV, CDR2 YYDKDF (reference sequence).

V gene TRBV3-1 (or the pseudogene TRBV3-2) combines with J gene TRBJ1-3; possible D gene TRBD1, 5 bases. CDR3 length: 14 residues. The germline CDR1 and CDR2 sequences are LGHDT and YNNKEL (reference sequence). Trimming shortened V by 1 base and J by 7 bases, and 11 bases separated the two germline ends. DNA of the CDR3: TGTGCCAGCAGCCAAGGGGGCAGGGCGAACACCATATATTTT. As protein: CASSQGGRANTIYF.

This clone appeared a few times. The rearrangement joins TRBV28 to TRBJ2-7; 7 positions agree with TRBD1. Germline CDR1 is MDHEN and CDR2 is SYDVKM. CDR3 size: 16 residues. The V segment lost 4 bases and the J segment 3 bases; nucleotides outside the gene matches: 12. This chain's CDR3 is CASSSDLHRGFYEQYF. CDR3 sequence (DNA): TGTGCCAGCAGTTCCGACCTGCACAGGGGATTCTACGAGCAGTACTTC. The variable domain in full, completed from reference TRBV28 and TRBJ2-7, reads DVKVTQSSRYLVKRTGEKVFLECVQDMDHENMFWYRQDPGLGLRLIYFSYDVKMKEKGDIPEGYSVSREKKERFSLILESASTNQTSMYLCASSSDLHRGFYEQYFGPGTRLTVT.

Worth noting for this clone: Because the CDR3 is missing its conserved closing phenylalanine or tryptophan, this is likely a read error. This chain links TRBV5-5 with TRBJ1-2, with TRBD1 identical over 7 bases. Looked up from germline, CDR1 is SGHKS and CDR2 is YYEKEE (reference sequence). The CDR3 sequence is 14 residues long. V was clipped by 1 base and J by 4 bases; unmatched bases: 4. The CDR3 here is CASSLSGGSYGYTL. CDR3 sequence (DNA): TGTGCCAGCAGCTTGTCAGGGGGTAGCTATGGCTACACCCTC.

The CDR3 reads CASSPSGQGANYGYTF. For the CDR3, the DNA is TGTGCCAGCAGCCCATCGGGACAGGGGGCAAACTATGGCTACACCTTC. The rearrangement uses TRBV7-9 and TRBJ1-2, with 12 bases identical to TRBD1. Germline V gene lookup returns CDR1 SEHNR and CDR2 FQNEAQ (reference sequence). J was trimmed by 2 bases and V by 5 bases; bases with no gene match: 6. CDR3 length equals 16 residues.

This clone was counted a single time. The CDR3 sequence: CASSSGLAGGKETQYF. The CDR3, as DNA: TGTGCCAGCAGCTCCGGACTAGCGGGGGGAAAAGAGACCCAGTACTTC. The rearrangement joins TRBV7-3 to TRBJ2-5; 14 positions match TRBD2. The junction had 4 bases not matched to a gene; V was cut back by 4 bases and J by 3 bases. The CDR3 extends over 16 amino acids. The germline V gene encodes CDR1 SGHTA and CDR2 FQGTGA.

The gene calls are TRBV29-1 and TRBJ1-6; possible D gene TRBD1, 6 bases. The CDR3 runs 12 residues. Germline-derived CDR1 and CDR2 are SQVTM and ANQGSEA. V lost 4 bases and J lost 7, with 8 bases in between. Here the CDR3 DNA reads TGCAGCGTTGGGGACATAAATTCACCCCTCCACTTT. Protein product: CSVGDINSPLHF.

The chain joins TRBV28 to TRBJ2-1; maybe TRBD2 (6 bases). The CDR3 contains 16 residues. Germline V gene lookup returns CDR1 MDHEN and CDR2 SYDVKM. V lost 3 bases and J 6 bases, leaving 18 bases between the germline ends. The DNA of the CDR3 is TGTGCCAGCAGTTTCAGGGATTACCGGGGGAGCAATGAGCAGTTCTTC. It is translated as CASSFRDYRGSNEQFF.

The CDR3 reads CASSPGLAGGPQTQYF. For the CDR3, the DNA is TGTGCCAGCAGCCCGGGACTAGCGGGAGGGCCGCAGACCCAGTACTTC. The V and J genes are TRBV5-4 and TRBJ2-5, with 16 nucleotides matching TRBD2. Germline values: CDR1 SGHNT, CDR2 YYREEE (reference sequence). V lost 4 bases and J lost 6; bases outside the gene matches: 6. The CDR3 length is 16 residues.